These 8 T cell receptor beta chains share one sample of origin, sequenced in a study of neurological immune-mediated disorders. The time point denotes: longitudinal time-point 1 (baseline). TCRdb reprocessed the 5' RACE reads via MiXCR and lists one record per CDR3 protein. The table records roughly 75,000 distinct CDR3 sequences, roughly 15% of them present only once. The specimen was PBMCs. The receptors were sampled from a female donor with HTLV-1-associated myelopathy (HAM/TSP).

This clonotype was seen many times. The junction departs from the called germline gene at one end, perhaps through a read error. CDR3 bases: TGTGCCAGCAGCGAAGACAGGGGTCAGTCACCCCTCCACTTT. This encodes CASSEDRGQSPLHF. The J gene is TRBJ1-6, the V gene TRBV2; 8 bases align to TRBD1. This CDR3 spans 14 amino acids. The germline CDR1 and CDR2 sequences are SNHLY and FYNNEI.

This clonotype was counted many times. The J gene is TRBJ2-3, the V gene TRBV20-1; D gene uncertain. V shed 3 bases and J shed 7 bases, with 11 bases lying between them. The CDR3 consists of 12 residues. Germline V gene sequence: CDR1 DFQATT, CDR2 SNEGSKA (reference sequence). The CDR3, as DNA: TGCAGTGCTAGGGAACACAAGAATACGCAGTATTTT. This gives the protein CSAREHKNTQYF.

This clonotype was seen ten or more times. Germline and junction disagree at one end, which may indicate a read error. V gene TRBV5-1 combines with J gene TRBJ2-2; 10 bases line up with TRBD1. The CDR3 totals 15 residues. From germline, CDR1 is SGHRS and CDR2 YFSETQ. CDR3 sequence (DNA): TGCGCCAGCAGATTGGGACAGGGGAATATCGGGGAGCTGTTTTTT. Translation: CASRLGQGNIGELFF.

This clonotype was detected many times. The rearrangement joins TRBV6-5 to TRBJ2-3; 8 bases are a match to TRBD2. V lost 5 bases, J lost 5 bases, and 3 bases stayed unmatched. Germline V gene lookup returns CDR1 MNHEY and CDR2 SVGAGI. The CDR3 is 13 residues long. CDR3: CASSPAGVDTQYF. The CDR3, as DNA: TGTGCCAGCAGTCCAGCGGGGGTAGATACGCAGTATTTT.

The rearrangement joins TRBV5-5 to TRBJ2-2; D is possibly TRBD1 (5 bases). The germline V gene has CDR1 SGHKS and CDR2 YYEKEE (reference sequence). This CDR3 has 14 residues. Trimming removed 4 bases from V and 1 base from J, with 8 bases in between. CDR3 in DNA: TGTGCCAGCAGCCGAGACAGGAACACCGGGGAGCTGTTTTTT. Translation: CASSRDRNTGELFF.

At least ten counts were recorded for this clonotype. The V and J genes are TRBV12-3 or TRBV12-4 and TRBJ2-3; D is uncertain. Trimming left V 7 bases short and J 6 bases short, with 14 bases between. This CDR3 region has 13 residues. The CDR3 DNA follows: TGTGCCAGCACCCTAAGCCCTGGGGATACGCAGTATTTT. This gives the protein CASTLSPGDTQYF.

This clonotype was recorded at least ten times. V gene TRBV28 combines with J gene TRBJ2-1; 9 bases map to TRBD2. Germline trimming cut 5 bases from V and 0 bases from J; bases unmatched to any gene: 14. Germline V lookup: CDR1 MDHEN, CDR2 SYDVKM. CDR3 length: 19 residues. The CDR3 spells CASSPRRSGSGSSYNEQFF. In DNA, the CDR3 is TGTGCCAGCAGTCCCCGGCGGTCGGGTAGCGGGAGCTCCTACAATGAGCAGTTCTTC.

This clonotype was seen more than once but under ten times. This rearrangement joins TRBV12-3 or TRBV12-4 to TRBJ1-5, with TRBD1 matching 9 bases. The V segment lost 6 bases and the J segment 4 bases; nucleotides outside the gene matches: 19. The CDR3 is 19 amino acids. This CDR3 reads CASRKGDRVNLPTNQPQHF. The CDR3 nucleotides read TGTGCCAGCAGAAAAGGGGACAGGGTAAACCTCCCGACAAATCAGCCCCAGCATTTT.